This T cell receptor beta chain appears in the sequencing data of a study of blood T cell repertoires in COVID-19. Study-wide context: The samples span acute and convalescent COVID-19 from the United States, Italy and Spain. Nucleic acid was either cDNA or gDNA, and it came from T cells, B-cell-depleted T cells, or PBMCs.

Profiled with immunoSEQ multiplex PCR; TCRdb holds only in-frame clones, not every one. This sample carries 150,000 or so clones, over 85% of them seen once, and the ten largest clones take roughly a sixth. Germline trimming cut 0 bases from V and 6 bases from J; bases unmatched to any gene: 5. The CDR3 sequence is 16 residues long. CDR1 is MNHNY, CDR2 SVGAGI, per germline (reference sequence). The specimen was peripheral blood. The sequence derives from a man aged 60-69 years with active or convalescent COVID-19. The J gene is TRBJ1-6, the V gene TRBV6-6; the match to TRBD1 covers 7 bases. The CDR3 sequence is CASSYSVGTANSPLHF. The CDR3 nucleotides are TGTGCCAGCAGTTACTCGGTTGGGACAGCTAATTCACCCCTCCACTTT.